This note documents a single T cell receptor beta chain sequence. Its antigen is still unknown. An end of the junction differs from the germline gene, which may be a read error. The cohort was made up of about 610 healthy bone marrow donors. At the time of sampling, every cohort member was nominally healthy, though immune exposures that went unrecorded were likely present. CMV serostatus was positive for about 300 and negative for about 50% of the roughly 700 cohort members, and was not recorded for this donor. Each donor provided a peripheral blood sample, and peripheral blood mononuclear cells were used for TCR beta sequencing. The Qiagen DNeasy Blood Extraction Kit was used to extract genomic DNA from the blood cell samples. The protocol used for the library was the immunoSEQ multiplex PCR assay. The multiplex PCR relied on a mix of 60 forward primers for TCR Vbeta segments and 13 reverse primers for TCR Jbeta segments. Amplification of the CDR3 region of rearranged TCR beta genes was performed with a multiplex PCR assay on genomic DNA. The Illumina HiSeq System was used to sequence the amplified TCR beta libraries as 87-base-pair reads. Regarding the original processing steps: Across the roughly 700 repertoires, a later analysis counted around 80 million unique TCR beta chains, about 10 million of which were shared by at least two donors. A nearest-neighbor algorithm error-corrected the raw reads and collapsed the reads into unique sequences, merging closely related sequences to remove PCR and sequencing errors. To assign V, D and J gene segments, CDR3 sequences were aligned to IMGT reference sequences. For a sequence to be retained, a match of at least six nucleotides was required to both a V gene segment and a J gene segment. A rearrangement was called productive if the CDR3 had no stop codons and remained in frame with V and J, and every other rearrangement was called non-productive. Following IMGT convention, CDR3 was defined as the stretch from the second conserved V-encoded cysteine to the conserved J-encoded phenylalanine. In an earlier analysis of around 600 of the donors, sequences lacking an unambiguous match to a single V gene segment were excluded. An earlier analysis of about 600 of the donors called V segments functional above 56.7% productive rearrangements and segregating when the between-donor standard deviation exceeded 5%. To diagnose cytomegalovirus status from the catalog of TCR beta chain sequences, a statistical classification framework was built. V and J gene assignment, in a later analysis, came from comparing TCR nucleotide sequences with IMGT/GENE-DB human TR gene sequences. Using the TCRdist pipeline, a later analysis assigned CDR3 sequences along with most-parsimonious VDJ recombination scenarios. A later analysis defined each TCR beta chain by its CDR3 amino acid sequence plus V-gene family, and excluded reads lacking a unique V-gene family. In a later analysis, approximately 590 highly shared, low-generation-probability nucleotide sequences were removed to address suspected cross-contamination and a sequencing artifact. For each public chain, a later analysis derived a clonal expansion index from normalized ranks of inferred template counts within each repertoire. In a later analysis, generation probabilities were computed using a VDJ recombination model fitted to out-of-frame rearrangements, and the results were checked against IGoR. In a later analysis, TCR-TCR, TCR-HLA and TCR-CMV co-occurrence was scored with hypergeometric tests, and a repertoire-size bias correction was applied to TCR pairs. A later analysis estimated false discovery rates by permuting HLA or CMV assignments 20 times. A later analysis grouped co-occurring TCRs with DBSCAN, adding TCRdist sequence similarity when clustering within HLA-allele-positive subsets. Co-occurrence clustering excluded repertoires with fewer than 30,000 or more than 120,000 public chains, plus five with anomalous nucleotide sharing. Imported from immuneACCESS, the table was reduced by TCRdb to in-frame sequences with V and J called. These copies leave out some clones; in studies compared against another copy, an unresolved V gene accounts for under half, and the cause of the remainder is not known. The DNA gave D and trimming, while V, J and clone size come from that table. The sample table shows about 82,000 clones, and around 85% are seen once. The ten largest clones capture roughly 13% of the sample.

The CDR3 measures 14 amino acids from cysteine to phenylalanine. Only the CDR3 DNA is retained, 42 bases long and in frame from the first base. CDR1 and CDR2, per the germline V gene (reference sequence), are MNHNY and SVGAGI. The data are from a study of cytomegalovirus exposure and HLA in healthy donors (dated by TCRdb to 2016 to 2017). For context, the study as a whole: In an earlier analysis of fewer than 750 of the donors, 276 Gb of sequence data and 117 million unique TCR beta sequences from roughly 180 million T cells were reported. An earlier analysis of 500 to 650 of the donors applied high-throughput TCR beta sequencing to assess whether each TCR beta V gene segment acted as functional or pseudogenic. Using immunosequencing, the study profiled T cell repertoires from 500 to 800 subjects and related those repertoires to cytomegalovirus serostatus. The aim of the study was to test whether cataloging public T cell receptors could identify signatures of past pathogen exposure. Typing coverage varied by locus: about 620-630 donors for A, B, C, DRB1 and DQB1; roughly 500 for DQA1; around 570 for DPA1; 450 to 480 for DPB1. A separate validation cohort of 90 to 150 different subjects was used in addition to the approximately 640-subject first cohort. On average, 235,054 unique TCR beta nucleotide sequences were sequenced per donor among 300 to 500 genotyped donors of the cohort, with roughly 18% of those sequences being non-productive. Of the roughly 390 genotyped donors, around 81% fell in the genetic ancestry cluster associated with self-reported Caucasian donors. High-throughput TCR immunosequencing, statistical association of individual TCRs with disease status, and machine learning were combined to predict cytomegalovirus infection status. About five DR-DQ haplotypes were handled as single units for association and clustering because linkage in the cohort was strong. Rather than drawing on any new phenotypic data, the later analysis identified candidate immune exposures from TCR beta sequences and the way those sequences occurred across donors. In a later analysis, previously published TCR beta repertoires from 550 to 700 donors were re-analyzed and high-resolution HLA genotyping was added so that TCR occurrence patterns could be studied. HLA typing included class I and class II loci at four-digit resolution. Alongside the repertoire data, information on donor age, sex, ethnicity and CMV serostatus was compiled. All discovery cohort repertoires had been generated on a single sequencing platform. An early release that covered approximately 600 HLA-typed donors contained 300 to 350 gigabases of sequencing data and tens of millions of unique TCR sequences. A later genetic analysis took genome-wide SNP genotypes for about three fifths of the 666 donors and used that subset as a discovery cohort.

What the study reported, not specific to this receptor: Because counts were too low, approximately 15 rarely observed V segments, including chromosome 9 orphons, were excluded from the earlier analysis of about 500 of the donors. In an earlier analysis of over 550 of the donors, most TCR beta V segments were observed in productive rearrangements about 87% or about 30% of the time, broadly matching IMGT annotations. A later analysis found that TCR association rates varied across HLA loci, with DRB1 alleles showing the most associated TCRs and HLA-C alleles the fewest. Most CMV-associated TCR beta chains appeared to be HLA-restricted in a later analysis, and the HLA associations seemed to be driven largely by CMV exposure. Across donors, most TCR sequences were observed very rarely, whereas some public TCRs were present in many individuals. Because the 87-base-pair reads could not distinguish some IMGT-functional V segments, including TRBV6-2 and TRBV6-3, those segments were excluded. HLA typing was unavailable for some donors at each locus, so association tests used only the typed subset. A cluster of highly shared sequence variants was judged likely to be a technical artifact of the sequencing pipeline. Roughly uniform sequencing depth across donors was assumed in presence/absence analyses, although this assumption may not hold. The study gave a list of more than 150 TCR beta chains associated with cytomegalovirus. Correlated functional status among segregating V segments might be attributable to linkage disequilibrium, but an unknown experimental factor could not be ruled out. In a later analysis, several top co-occurrence clusters were reported to appear linked to parvovirus B19, influenza, CMV and Epstein-Barr virus. The classifier was reported to diagnose cytomegalovirus status with high specificity and sensitivity in both the original cohort and the validation cohort. Compared with the roughly 600-donor mean, donors in an Asian-associated ancestry cluster had fewer N-insertions in productive TCRs, according to a later genetic analysis. Immune exposure information for the cohort was limited to CMV serostatus. A further reported finding was that TCR beta sequences accurately predicted the HLA-A and HLA-B alleles for most subjects in the first cohort. The authors suggested that the approach could potentially be extended to other disease states and immunological phenotypes. Strong co-occurrence of HLA alleles, especially DR and DQ, made assigning TCR associations to individual alleles difficult. In a later analysis, HLA-associated TCR beta chains showed more clonal expansion and lower generation probabilities than non-associated chains that were equally common. V-gene and J-gene trimming of TCR beta chains was associated with a missense DCLRE1C variant in a later genetic analysis, and the association was replicated in an independent cohort. In vitro tests confirmed that a few of the cytomegalovirus-associated TCR beta chains recognize cytomegalovirus antigens. Only TCR beta chains were sequenced in this cohort, and the absence of alpha or paired-chain data limited detectable features. A later analysis associated about 17,000 TCR beta sequences with specific HLA alleles at a false discovery rate of 0.05.

This receptor chain uses TRBV6-6 and TRBJ1-5, with no D gene named confidently. The receptor comes from a human donor in good health. Sequenced input: PBMCs. The DNA sequence follows: TGTGCCAGCACCGTCGAGGGTTTCTATCAACCCCAGCATTTT. Protein translation: CASTVEGFYQPQHF.